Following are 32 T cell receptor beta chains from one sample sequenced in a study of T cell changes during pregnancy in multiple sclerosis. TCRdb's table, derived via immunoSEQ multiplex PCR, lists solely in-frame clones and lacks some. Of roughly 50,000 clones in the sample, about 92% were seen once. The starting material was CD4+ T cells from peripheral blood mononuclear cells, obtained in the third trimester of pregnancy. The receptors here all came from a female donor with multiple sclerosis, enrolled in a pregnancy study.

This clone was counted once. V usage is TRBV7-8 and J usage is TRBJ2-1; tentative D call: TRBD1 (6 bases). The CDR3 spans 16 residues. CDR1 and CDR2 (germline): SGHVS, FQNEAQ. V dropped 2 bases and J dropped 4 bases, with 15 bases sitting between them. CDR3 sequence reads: CASSLTDRRSYNEQFF. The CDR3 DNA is TGTGCCAGCAGCTTAACTGACAGGCGCTCATACAATGAGCAGTTCTTC.

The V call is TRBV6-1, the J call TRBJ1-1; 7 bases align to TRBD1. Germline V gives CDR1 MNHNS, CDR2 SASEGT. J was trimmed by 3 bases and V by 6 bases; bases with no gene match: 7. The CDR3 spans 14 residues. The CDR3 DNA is TGTGCCAGCAGCGTCGACAGGGTGTACACTGAAGCTTTCTTT. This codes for CASSVDRVYTEAFF.

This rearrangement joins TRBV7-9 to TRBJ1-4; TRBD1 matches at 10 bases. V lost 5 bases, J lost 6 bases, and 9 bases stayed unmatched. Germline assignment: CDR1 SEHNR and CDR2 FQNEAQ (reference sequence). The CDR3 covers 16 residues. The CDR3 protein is CASSKSTGTGDEKLFF. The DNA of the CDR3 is TGTGCCAGCAGCAAAAGTACCGGGACAGGGGATGAAAAACTGTTTTTT.

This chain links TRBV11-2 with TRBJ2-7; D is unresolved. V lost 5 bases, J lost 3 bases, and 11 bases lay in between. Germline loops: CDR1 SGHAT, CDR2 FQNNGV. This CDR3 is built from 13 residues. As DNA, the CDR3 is TGTGCCAGCAGCCTCATGCAGTTCTACGAGCAGTACTTC. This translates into CASSLMQFYEQYF.

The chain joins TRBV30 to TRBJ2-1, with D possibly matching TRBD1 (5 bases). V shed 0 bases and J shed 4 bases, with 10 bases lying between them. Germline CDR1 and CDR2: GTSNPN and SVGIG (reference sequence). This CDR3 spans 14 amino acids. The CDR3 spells CAWSVQEMYNEQFF. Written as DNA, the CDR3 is TGTGCCTGGAGTGTACAGGAGATGTACAATGAGCAGTTCTTC.

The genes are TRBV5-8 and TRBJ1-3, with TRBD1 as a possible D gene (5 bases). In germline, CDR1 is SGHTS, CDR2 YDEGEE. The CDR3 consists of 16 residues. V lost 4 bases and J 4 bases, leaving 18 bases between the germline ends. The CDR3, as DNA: TGTGCCAGCAGCAGGACGGGGACTTTTATGGGAAACACCATATATTTT. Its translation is CASSRTGTFMGNTIYF.

CDR3 nucleotide sequence: TGTGCCTGGACCGGTCCCGGTGCGGGCTATGGCTACACCTTC. As protein: CAWTGPGAGYGYTF. The chain links TRBV30 to TRBJ1-2; D gene ambiguous. The CDR3 is 14 amino acids. Germline-derived CDR1 and CDR2 are GTSNPN and SVGIG (reference sequence). With 4 bases removed from V and 4 bases from J, the gap between germline ends came to 16 bases.

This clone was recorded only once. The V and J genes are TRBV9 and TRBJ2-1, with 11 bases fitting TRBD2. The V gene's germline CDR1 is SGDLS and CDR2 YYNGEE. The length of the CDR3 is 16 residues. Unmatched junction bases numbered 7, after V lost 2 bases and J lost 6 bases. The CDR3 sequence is CASSVLLAGEVNEQFF. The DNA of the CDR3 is TGTGCCAGCAGCGTCCTACTAGCGGGAGAGGTCAATGAGCAGTTCTTC. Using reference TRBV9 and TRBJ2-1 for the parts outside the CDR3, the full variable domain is DSGVTQTPKHLITATGQRVTLRCSPRSGDLSVYWYQQSLDQGLQFLIQYYNGEERAKGNILERFSAQQFPDLHSELNLSSLELGDSALYFCASSVLLAGEVNEQFFGPGTRLTVL.

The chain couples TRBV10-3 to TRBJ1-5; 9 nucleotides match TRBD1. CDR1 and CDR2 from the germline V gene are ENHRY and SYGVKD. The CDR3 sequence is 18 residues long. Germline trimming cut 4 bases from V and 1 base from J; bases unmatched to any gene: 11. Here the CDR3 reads CAISGEDRGVRSNQPQHF. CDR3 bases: TGTGCCATCAGTGGGGAGGACAGGGGTGTGAGAAGCAATCAGCCCCAGCATTTT.

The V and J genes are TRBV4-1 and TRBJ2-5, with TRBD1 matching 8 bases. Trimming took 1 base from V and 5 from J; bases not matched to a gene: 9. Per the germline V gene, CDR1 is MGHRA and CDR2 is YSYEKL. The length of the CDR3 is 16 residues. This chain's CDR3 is CASSQVKDRVKETQYF. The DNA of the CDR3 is TGCGCCAGCAGCCAAGTCAAGGACAGGGTAAAGGAGACCCAGTACTTC.

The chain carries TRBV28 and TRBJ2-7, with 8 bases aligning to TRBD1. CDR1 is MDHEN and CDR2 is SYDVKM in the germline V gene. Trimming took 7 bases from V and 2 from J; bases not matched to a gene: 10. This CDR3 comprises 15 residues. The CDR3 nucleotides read TGTGCCAGCACTCCAGAGACAGGGGTTCCCTACGAGCAGTACTTC. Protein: CASTPETGVPYEQYF.

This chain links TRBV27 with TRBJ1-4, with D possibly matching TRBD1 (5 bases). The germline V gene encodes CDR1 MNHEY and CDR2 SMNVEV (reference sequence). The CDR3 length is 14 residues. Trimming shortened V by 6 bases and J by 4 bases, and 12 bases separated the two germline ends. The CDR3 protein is CASSWGGRNEKLFF. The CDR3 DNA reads TGTGCCAGCAGCTGGGGGGGTCGTAATGAAAAACTGTTTTTT. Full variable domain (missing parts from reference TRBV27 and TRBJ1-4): EAQVTQNPRYLITVTGKKLTVTCSQNMNHEYMSWYRQDPGLGLRQIYYSMNVEVTDKGDVPEGYKVSRKEKRNFPLILESPSPNQTSLYFCASSWGGRNEKLFFGSGTQLSVL.

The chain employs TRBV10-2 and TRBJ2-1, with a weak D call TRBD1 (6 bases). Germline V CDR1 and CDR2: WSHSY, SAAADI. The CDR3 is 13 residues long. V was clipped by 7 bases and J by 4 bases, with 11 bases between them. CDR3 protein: CASTGQGYNEQFF. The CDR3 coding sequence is TGCGCCAGCACGGGACAAGGGTACAATGAGCAGTTCTTC.

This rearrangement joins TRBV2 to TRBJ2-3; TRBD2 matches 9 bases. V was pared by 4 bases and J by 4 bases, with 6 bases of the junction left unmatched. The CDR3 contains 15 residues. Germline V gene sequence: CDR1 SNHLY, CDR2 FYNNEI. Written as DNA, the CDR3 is TGTGCCAGCAGTGGTAATAGCGGGAGTCCAGATACGCAGTATTTT. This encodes CASSGNSGSPDTQYF.

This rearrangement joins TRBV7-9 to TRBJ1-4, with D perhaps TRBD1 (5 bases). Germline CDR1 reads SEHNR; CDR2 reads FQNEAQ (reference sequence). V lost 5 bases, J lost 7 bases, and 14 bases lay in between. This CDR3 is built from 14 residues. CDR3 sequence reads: CASSLGRGGEKLFF. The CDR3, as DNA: TGTGCCAGCAGCCTCGGGAGGGGAGGTGAAAAACTGTTTTTT. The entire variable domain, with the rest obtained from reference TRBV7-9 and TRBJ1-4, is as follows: DTGVSQNPRHKITKRGQNVTFRCDPISEHNRLYWYRQTLGQGPEFLTYFQNEAQLEKSRLLSDRFSAERPKGSFSTLEIQRTEQGDSAMYLCASSLGRGGEKLFFGSGTQLSVL.

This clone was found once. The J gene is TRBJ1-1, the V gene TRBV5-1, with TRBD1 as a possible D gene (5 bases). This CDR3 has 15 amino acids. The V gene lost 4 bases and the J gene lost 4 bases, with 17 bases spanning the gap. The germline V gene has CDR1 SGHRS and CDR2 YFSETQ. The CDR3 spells CASSGRGPVRTEAFF. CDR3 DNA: TGCGCCAGCAGCGGGAGGGGTCCCGTCCGCACTGAAGCTTTCTTT.

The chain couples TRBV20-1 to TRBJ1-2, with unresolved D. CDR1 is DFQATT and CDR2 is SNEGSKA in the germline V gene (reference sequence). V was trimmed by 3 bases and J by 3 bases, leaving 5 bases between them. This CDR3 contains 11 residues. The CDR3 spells CSASTDYGYTF. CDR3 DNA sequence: TGCAGTGCTAGCACAGACTATGGCTACACCTTC.

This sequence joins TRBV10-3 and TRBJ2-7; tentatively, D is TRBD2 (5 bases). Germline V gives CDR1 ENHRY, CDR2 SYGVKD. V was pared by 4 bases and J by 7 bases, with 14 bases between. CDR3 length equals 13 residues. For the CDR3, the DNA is TGTGCCATCAGTGCGGGGTCAAGGGTTGAGCAGTACTTC. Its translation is CAISAGSRVEQYF.

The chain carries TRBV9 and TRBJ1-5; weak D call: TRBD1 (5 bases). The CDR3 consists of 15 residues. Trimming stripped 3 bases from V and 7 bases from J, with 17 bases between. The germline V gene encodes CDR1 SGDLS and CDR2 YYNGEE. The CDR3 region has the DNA TGTGCCAGCAGCGCCGATGGAGGGGAAGTGCAGCCCCAGCATTTT. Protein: CASSADGGEVQPQHF.

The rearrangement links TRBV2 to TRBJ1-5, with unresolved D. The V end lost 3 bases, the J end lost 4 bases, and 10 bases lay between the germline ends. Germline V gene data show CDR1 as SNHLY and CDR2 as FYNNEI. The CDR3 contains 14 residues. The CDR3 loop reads CASSERVGNQPQHF. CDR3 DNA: TGTGCCAGCAGTGAGCGGGTCGGGAATCAGCCCCAGCATTTT.

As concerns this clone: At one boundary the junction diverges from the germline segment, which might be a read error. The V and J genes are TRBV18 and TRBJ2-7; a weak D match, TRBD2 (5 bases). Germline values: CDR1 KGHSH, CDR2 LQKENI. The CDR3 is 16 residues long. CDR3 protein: CVSSPPEGVRSYEQYF. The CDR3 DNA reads TGTGTCAGCTCACCCCCTGAGGGAGTACGGTCCTACGAGCAGTACTTC.

CDR3 sequence (DNA): TGCGCCAGCAGCTCAAACGCCCAAGCGCTCAGACAGGGCCGCGGCTACACCTTC. This codes for CASSSNAQALRQGRGYTF. This chain uses TRBV5-1 with TRBJ1-2; 7 nucleotides line up with TRBD1. Per germline, CDR1 SGHRS and CDR2 YFSETQ. V gave up 3 bases and J gave up 8 bases; unmatched junction bases: 22. The CDR3 totals 18 residues.

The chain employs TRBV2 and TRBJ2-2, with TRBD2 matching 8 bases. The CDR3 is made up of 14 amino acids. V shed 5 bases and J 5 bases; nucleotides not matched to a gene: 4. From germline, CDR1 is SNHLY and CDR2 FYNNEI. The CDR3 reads CASSRGGTTGELFF. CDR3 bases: TGTGCCAGCAGTCGGGGGGGTACTACCGGGGAGCTGTTTTTT.

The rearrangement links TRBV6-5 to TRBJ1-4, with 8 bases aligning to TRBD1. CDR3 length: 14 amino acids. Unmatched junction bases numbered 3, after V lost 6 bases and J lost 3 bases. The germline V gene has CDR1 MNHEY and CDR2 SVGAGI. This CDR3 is CASSRQGPNEKLFF. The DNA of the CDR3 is TGTGCCAGCAGCAGACAGGGGCCTAATGAAAAACTGTTTTTT.

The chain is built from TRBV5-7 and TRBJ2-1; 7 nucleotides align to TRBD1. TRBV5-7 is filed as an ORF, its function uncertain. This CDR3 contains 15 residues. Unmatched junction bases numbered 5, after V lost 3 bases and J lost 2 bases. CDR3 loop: CASSSRGITYNEQFF. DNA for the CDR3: TGTGCCAGCAGCTCCAGGGGGATCACCTACAATGAGCAGTTCTTC.

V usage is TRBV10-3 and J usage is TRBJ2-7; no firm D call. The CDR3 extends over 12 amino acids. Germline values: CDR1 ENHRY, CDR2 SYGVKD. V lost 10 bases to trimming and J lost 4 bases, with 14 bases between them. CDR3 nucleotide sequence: TGTGCCACCTCCCCGGTTTCGTACGAGCAGTACTTC. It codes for CATSPVSYEQYF.

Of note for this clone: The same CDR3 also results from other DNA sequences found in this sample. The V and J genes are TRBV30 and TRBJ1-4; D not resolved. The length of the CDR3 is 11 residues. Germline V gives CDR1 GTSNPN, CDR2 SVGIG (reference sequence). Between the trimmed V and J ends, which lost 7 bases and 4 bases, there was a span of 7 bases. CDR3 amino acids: CALTDNEKLFF. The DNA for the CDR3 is TGTGCCTTAACAGATAATGAAAAACTGTTTTTT.

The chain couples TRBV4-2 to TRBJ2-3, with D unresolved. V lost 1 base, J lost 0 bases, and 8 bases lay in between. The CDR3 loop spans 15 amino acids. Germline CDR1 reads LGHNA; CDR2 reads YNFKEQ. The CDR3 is CASSQVSPSTDTQYF. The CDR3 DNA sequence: TGTGCCAGCAGCCAAGTATCCCCTAGCACAGATACGCAGTATTTT.

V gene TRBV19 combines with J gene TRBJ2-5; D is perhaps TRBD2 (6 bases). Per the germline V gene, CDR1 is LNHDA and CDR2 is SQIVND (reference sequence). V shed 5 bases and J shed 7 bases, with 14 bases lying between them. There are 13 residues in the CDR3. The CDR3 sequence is CASSGTPSGTQYF. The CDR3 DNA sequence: TGTGCCAGTAGTGGGACTCCCTCAGGGACCCAGTACTTC.

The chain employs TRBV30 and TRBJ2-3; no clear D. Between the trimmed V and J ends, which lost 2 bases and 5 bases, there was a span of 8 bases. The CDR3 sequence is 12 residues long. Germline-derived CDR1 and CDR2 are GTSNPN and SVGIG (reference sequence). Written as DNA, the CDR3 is TGTGCCTGGAGTTCAGAAAGAGATACGCAGTATTTT. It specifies CAWSSERDTQYF.

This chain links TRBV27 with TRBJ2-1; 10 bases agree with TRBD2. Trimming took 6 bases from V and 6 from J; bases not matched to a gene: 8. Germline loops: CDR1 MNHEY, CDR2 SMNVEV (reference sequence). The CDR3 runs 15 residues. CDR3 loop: CASRDSGLASNEQFF. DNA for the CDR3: TGTGCCAGCAGAGACTCGGGACTAGCGAGCAATGAGCAGTTCTTC.

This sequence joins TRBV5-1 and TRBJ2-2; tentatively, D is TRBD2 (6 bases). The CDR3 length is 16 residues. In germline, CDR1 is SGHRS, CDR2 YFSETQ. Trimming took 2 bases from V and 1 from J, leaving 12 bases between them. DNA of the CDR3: TGCGCCAGCAGCTTTGAAGGGACTGTGAACACCGGGGAGCTGTTTTTT. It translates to CASSFEGTVNTGELFF.